Shown below are 14 T cell receptor beta chains from a single sample sequenced in a study of beta chain features in type 1 diabetes. The isolated RNA, all of it, was reverse transcribed, so expressed TCRB transcripts were what got sequenced. Clones were sequenced by immunoSEQ multiplex PCR, and TCRdb holds only the in-frame ones, with some missing. The data show some 150,000 clones, 10% seen once. The specimen was naive CD4+ T cells from blood. The receptor source for this set is a man aged 18 to 30 in good health.

The chain is built from TRBV6-6 and TRBJ1-2; 7 bases are a match to TRBD1. V shed 10 bases and J 5 bases; nucleotides not matched to a gene: 13. CDR1 MNHNY and CDR2 SVGAGI come from the germline V gene (reference sequence). The CDR3 has 14 residues. In DNA, the CDR3 is TGTGCCACCCCACTCGGGGACAGTCAATATGGCTACACCTTC. This translates into CATPLGDSQYGYTF.

The J gene is TRBJ2-5, the V gene TRBV7-3, with TRBD2 matching over 14 bases. This CDR3 region has 15 residues. Trimming at V came to 4 bases and at J to 4 bases, leaving 2 bases not matched to a gene. From germline, CDR1 is SGHTA and CDR2 FQGTGA. CDR3 amino acids: CASSWGLAGAETQYF. The CDR3 nucleotides are TGTGCCAGCAGCTGGGGACTAGCGGGGGCAGAGACCCAGTACTTC.

The rearrangement joins TRBV25-1 to TRBJ2-7, with TRBD2 as a possible D gene (5 bases). The CDR3 has 15 residues. Germline V gene data show CDR1 as MGHDK and CDR2 as SYGVNS. V was clipped by 1 base and J by 5 bases, with 15 bases between them. The CDR3 is CASSESPGEKHEQYF. The DNA of the CDR3 is TGTGCCAGCAGTGAATCACCCGGGGAAAAGCACGAGCAGTACTTC.

V is TRBV7-2 and J is TRBJ2-7; TRBD2 might be the D (6 bases). Germline V gives CDR1 SGHTA, CDR2 FQGNSA. The CDR3 covers 15 residues. Trimming pared 1 base from V and 0 bases from J, leaving 10 bases between. The CDR3 region is CASSLVEGNSYEQYF. The CDR3, as DNA: TGTGCCAGCAGCTTAGTGGAGGGGAACTCCTACGAGCAGTACTTC.

In this sample, this clone turned up a few times. This chain uses TRBV11-1 with TRBJ2-6; D ambiguous. Germline lookup yields CDR1 SGHAT and CDR2 FQDESV (reference sequence). This CDR3 comprises 14 residues. V shed 6 bases and J shed 0 bases, with 6 bases lying between them. Written as DNA, the CDR3 is TGTGCCAGCAGTCTTATCTCTGGGGCCAACGTCCTGACTTTC. The encoded protein is CASSLISGANVLTF.

This clone was seen only a few times. V and J are TRBV30 and TRBJ1-2; 7 positions match TRBD1. With 1 base clipped from V and 8 bases from J, the junction kept 7 bases outside the gene matches. Germline V gene data show CDR1 as GTSNPN and CDR2 as SVGIG (reference sequence). CDR3 length: 13 amino acids. This chain's CDR3 is CAWSGTGMGGYTF. The CDR3 nucleotides read TGTGCCTGGAGTGGGACAGGAATGGGGGGCTACACCTTC.

This clone was counted between two and nine times. The CDR3, as DNA: TGTGCCAGCAGCCTGGACAGAGACACTGAAGCTTTCTTT. Protein: CASSLDRDTEAFF. The chain uses TRBV7-9 and TRBJ1-1; D possibly corresponds to TRBD1 (6 bases). The germline V gene has CDR1 SEHNR and CDR2 FQNEAQ (reference sequence). Trimming cost V 5 bases and J 3 bases, with 10 bases left between them. This CDR3 has 13 residues.

This clone was picked up many times. This chain links TRBV30 with TRBJ2-5; possible D gene TRBD1, 6 bases. Germline V CDR1 and CDR2: GTSNPN, SVGIG (reference sequence). The CDR3 is made up of 13 amino acids. V was pared by 0 bases and J by 4 bases, with 9 bases between. CDR3 nucleotide sequence: TGTGCCTGGAGTGTACAGGGTGGAGAGACCCAGTACTTC. Translated, it gives CAWSVQGGETQYF.

This clone was picked up a small number of times. V usage is TRBV6-6 and J usage is TRBJ2-7; D remains unclear. V gave up 5 bases and J gave up 3 bases, with 11 bases separating them. Germline lookup yields CDR1 MNHNY and CDR2 SVGAGI (reference sequence). The CDR3 length is 13 residues. The CDR3 loop reads CASSPSGDYEQYF. The CDR3 coding sequence is TGTGCCAGCAGTCCGTCAGGCGACTACGAGCAGTACTTC.

This clone has ten or more counts. The chain joins TRBV18 to TRBJ2-2; D call uncertain. Trimming pared 3 bases from V and 6 bases from J, leaving 11 bases between. The germline CDR1 and CDR2 sequences are KGHSH and LQKENI. The CDR3 is 14 amino acids. CDR3 nucleotides: TGTGCCAGCTCACCTTATGACTCTCCCGGGGAGCTGTTTTTT. Translation gives CASSPYDSPGELFF.

There are a few counts of this clone. The rearrangement uses TRBV28 and TRBJ2-2; 9 bases line up with TRBD2. There are 14 residues in the CDR3. Per the germline V gene, CDR1 is MDHEN and CDR2 is SYDVKM. V gave up 7 bases and J gave up 5 bases; unmatched junction bases: 5. Here the CDR3 DNA reads TGTGCCAGCACACTAGCGGGCCCTACCGGGGAGCTGTTTTTT. The encoded protein is CASTLAGPTGELFF.

The V gene is TRBV2, the J gene TRBJ2-3; D is undetermined. The CDR3 has 14 amino acids. Per germline, CDR1 SNHLY and CDR2 FYNNEI. V lost 8 bases and J 0 bases, leaving 12 bases between the germline ends. The chain's CDR3 is CASLRFTSTDTQYF. Here the CDR3 DNA reads TGTGCCAGCCTGAGGTTCACTAGCACAGATACGCAGTATTTT.

The V and J genes are TRBV19 and TRBJ2-6; a possible D gene is TRBD1 (5 bases). V lost 10 bases and J lost 0, with 16 bases in between. The CDR3 runs to 16 residues. The V gene's germline CDR1 is LNHDA and CDR2 SQIVND (reference sequence). The CDR3 DNA reads as TGTGCCACCGGACAAGGCCGGAGCTCTGGGGCCAACGTCCTGACTTTC. As protein: CATGQGRSSGANVLTF.

The chain employs TRBV7-8 and TRBJ1-2; no firm D call. Germline V lookup: CDR1 SGHVS, CDR2 FQNEAQ. Trimming removed 8 bases at V and 4 bases at J, with 20 bases between. This CDR3 has 15 amino acids. This CDR3 reads CASQLQSAGSYGYTF. The CDR3 bases are TGTGCCAGCCAATTACAGAGTGCCGGTAGCTATGGCTACACCTTC.